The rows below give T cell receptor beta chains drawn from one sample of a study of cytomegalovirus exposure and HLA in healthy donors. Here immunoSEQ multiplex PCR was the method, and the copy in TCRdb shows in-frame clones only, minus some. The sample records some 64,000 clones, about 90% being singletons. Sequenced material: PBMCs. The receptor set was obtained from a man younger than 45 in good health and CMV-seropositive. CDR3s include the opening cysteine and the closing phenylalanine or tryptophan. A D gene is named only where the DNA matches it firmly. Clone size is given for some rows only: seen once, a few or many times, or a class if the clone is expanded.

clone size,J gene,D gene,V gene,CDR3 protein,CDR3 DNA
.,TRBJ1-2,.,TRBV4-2,CASSQDIQGKRHGYTF,TGTGCCAGCAGCCAAGATATTCAGGGAAAAAGGCATGGCTACACCTTC
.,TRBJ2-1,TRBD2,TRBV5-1,CASSLEAGGYNEQFF,TGCGCCAGCAGCTTGGAAGCGGGAGGGTACAATGAGCAGTTCTTC
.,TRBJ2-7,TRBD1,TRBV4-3,CASSRTGTGYTYEQYF,TGCGCCAGCAGCCGGACCGGGACAGGGTACACTTACGAGCAGTACTTC
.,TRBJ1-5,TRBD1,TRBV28,CASTLQGAYNQPQHF,TGTGCCAGCACCCTCCAGGGGGCTTACAATCAGCCCCAGCATTTT
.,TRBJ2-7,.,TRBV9,CASSVGDRTYEQYF,TGTGCCAGCAGCGTAGGAGACAGAACCTACGAGCAGTACTTC
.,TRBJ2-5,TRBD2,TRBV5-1,CASSSLAGGPQETQYF,TGCGCCAGCAGCTCCCTAGCGGGAGGGCCACAAGAGACCCAGTACTTC
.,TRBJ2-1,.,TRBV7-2,CASSPAGTRNEQFF,TGTGCCAGCAGCCCGGCCGGGACTCGAAATGAGCAGTTCTTC
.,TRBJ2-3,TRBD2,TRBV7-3,CASSFSGSSTDTQYF,TGTGCCAGCAGCTTTAGCGGGTCTAGCACAGATACGCAGTATTTT
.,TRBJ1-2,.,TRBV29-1,CSVPQGEGYGYTF,TGCAGCGTCCCACAGGGAGAAGGGTATGGCTACACCTTC
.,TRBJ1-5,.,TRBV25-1,CASSDKTGLKPQHF,TGTGCCAGCAGTGATAAAACAGGGCTTAAGCCCCAGCATTTT
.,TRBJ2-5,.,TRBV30,CAWSRGYQETQYF,TGTGCCTGGAGTAGGGGCTACCAAGAGACCCAGTACTTC
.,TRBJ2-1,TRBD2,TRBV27,CASRFLLAGAPSSYNEQFF,TGTGCCAGCAGGTTCCTACTAGCGGGAGCCCCGAGCTCCTACAATGAGCAGTTCTTC
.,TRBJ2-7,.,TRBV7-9,CASSLNPGSYEQYF,TGTGCCAGCAGCTTGAATCCGGGCTCCTACGAGCAGTACTTC
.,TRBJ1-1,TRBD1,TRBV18,CASSPLDRVPSNTEAFF,TGTGCCAGCTCACCACTTGACAGGGTCCCCTCGAACACTGAAGCTTTCTTT
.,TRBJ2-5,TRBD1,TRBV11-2,CASSSLGQQETQYF,TGTGCCAGCAGCTCCCTGGGACAGCAAGAGACCCAGTACTTC
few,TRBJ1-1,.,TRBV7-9,CASSLAIGGNTEAFF,TGTGCCAGCAGCTTAGCGATAGGGGGTAACACTGAAGCTTTCTTT
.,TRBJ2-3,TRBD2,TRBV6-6,CASSQTSGLADTQYF,TGTGCCAGCAGTCAGACTAGCGGCTTGGCAGATACGCAGTATTTT
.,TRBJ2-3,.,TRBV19,CASSIEVDTQYF,TGCGCCAGTAGTATCGAGGTAGATACGCAGTATTTT
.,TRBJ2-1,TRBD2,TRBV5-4,CASSLATLAGEDEQFF,TGTGCCAGCAGCTTGGCCACCCTAGCGGGTGAGGATGAGCAGTTCTTC
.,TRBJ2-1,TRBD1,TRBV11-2,CASSLTGAYNEQFF,TGTGCCAGCAGCTTGACAGGGGCCTACAATGAGCAGTTCTTC
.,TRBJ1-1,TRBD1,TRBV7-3,CASSLMGRVGQGVLNTEAFF,TGTGCCAGCAGCTTAATGGGCAGGGTTGGACAGGGAGTTTTGAACACTGAAGCTTTCTTT
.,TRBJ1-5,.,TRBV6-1,CASSERGNQPQHF,TGTGCCAGCAGTGAAAGAGGGAATCAGCCCCAGCATTTT
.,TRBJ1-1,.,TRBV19,CASSILTANTEAFF,TGTGCCAGTAGTATTCTCACAGCGAACACTGAAGCTTTCTTT
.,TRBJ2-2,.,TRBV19,CASSITLAGELFF,TGTGCCAGTAGTATAACGTTAGCCGGGGAGCTGTTTTTT
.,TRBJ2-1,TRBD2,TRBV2,CASRIGLAGGAYNEQFF,TGTGCCAGCAGGATTGGACTAGCGGGGGGGGCCTACAATGAGCAGTTCTTC
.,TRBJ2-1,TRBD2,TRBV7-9,CASSPHNPSGRGSYNEQFF,TGTGCCAGCAGCCCTCACAATCCTAGCGGGAGGGGCTCCTACAATGAGCAGTTCTTC
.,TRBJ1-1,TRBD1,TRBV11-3,CASSLMTGENTEAFF,TGTGCCAGCAGCCTTATGACAGGGGAGAACACTGAAGCTTTCTTT
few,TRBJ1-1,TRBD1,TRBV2,CASSVTGVGTEAFF,TGTGCCAGCAGCGTGACAGGGGTGGGGACTGAAGCTTTCTTT
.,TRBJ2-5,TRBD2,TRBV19,CASSGPPGGTQYF,TGTGCCAGTAGTGGCCCGCCGGGAGGGACCCAGTACTTC
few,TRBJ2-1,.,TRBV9,CASSPNSPHEQFF,TGTGCCAGCAGTCCAAATTCCCCCCATGAGCAGTTCTTC
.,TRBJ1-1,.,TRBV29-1,CSVKTDMNTEAFF,TGCAGCGTAAAGACAGATATGAACACTGAAGCTTTCTTT
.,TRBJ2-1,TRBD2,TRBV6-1,CASSEVGLAGGPAYNEQFF,TGTGCCAGCAGTGAAGTAGGTCTAGCGGGAGGCCCCGCTTACAATGAGCAGTTCTTC
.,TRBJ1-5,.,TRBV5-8,CASSSGQKINQPQHF,TGTGCCAGCAGCTCCGGACAGAAAATCAATCAGCCCCAGCATTTT
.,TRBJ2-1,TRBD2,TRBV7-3,CASSPTSGAYNEQFF,TGTGCCAGCAGCCCGACTAGCGGAGCCTACAATGAGCAGTTCTTC
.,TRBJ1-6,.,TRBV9,CASSVVEGINSPLHF,TGTGCCAGCAGCGTAGTGGAGGGGATAAATTCACCCCTCCACTTT
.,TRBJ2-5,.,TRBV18,CASSPQRQETQYF,TGTGCCAGCTCACCACAGCGGCAAGAGACCCAGTACTTC
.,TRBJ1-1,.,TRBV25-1,CASSGQGTTEAFF,TGTGCCAGCAGTGGGCAGGGGACCACTGAAGCTTTCTTT
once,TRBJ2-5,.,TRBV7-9,CASSVYVETQYF,TGTGCCAGCAGCGTATATGTAGAGACCCAGTACTTC
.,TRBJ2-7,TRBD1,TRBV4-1,CASRQIPQGDRTSYEQYF,TGCGCCAGCCGCCAAATACCCCAGGGGGACAGGACGTCCTACGAGCAGTACTTC
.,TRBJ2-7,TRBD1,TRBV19,CATSDRGPYEQYF,TGTGCCACCTCGGACAGGGGTCCCTACGAGCAGTACTTC
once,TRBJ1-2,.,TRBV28,CASTFSPRYGYTF,TGTGCCAGCACCTTTAGCCCCCGGTATGGCTACACCTTC
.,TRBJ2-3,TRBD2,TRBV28,CASSLAGVPSTDTQYF,TGTGCCAGCAGCCTAGCGGGAGTACCTAGCACAGATACGCAGTATTTT
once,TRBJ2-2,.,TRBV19,CATRLVANTGELFF,TGTGCCACCCGACTAGTGGCGAACACCGGGGAGCTGTTTTTT
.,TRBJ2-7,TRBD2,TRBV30,CAWSPNSGSYEQYF,TGTGCCTGGAGTCCCAATAGCGGGAGTTACGAGCAGTACTTC
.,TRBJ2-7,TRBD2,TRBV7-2,CASSYPLAGVGEQYF,TGTGCCAGCAGCTACCCCTTAGCGGGAGTTGGAGAGCAGTACTTC
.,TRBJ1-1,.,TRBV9,CASSVGELNTEAFF,TGTGCCAGCAGCGTAGGTGAGTTGAACACTGAAGCTTTCTTT
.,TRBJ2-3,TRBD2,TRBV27,CASSLDGLAGGLSTDTQYF,TGTGCCAGCAGTTTGGATGGACTAGCGGGAGGGCTTAGCACAGATACGCAGTATTTT
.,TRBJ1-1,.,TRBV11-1,CASSLPVNTEAFF,TGTGCCAGCAGCTTACCGGTGAACACTGAAGCTTTCTTT